The T cell receptor beta chain under discussion was sequenced for a study of blood T cell repertoires in COVID-19. The wider study: COVID-19 samples, acute and convalescent, were from the United States, Italy and Spain. T cells, B-cell-depleted T cells, or PBMCs supplied cDNA or gDNA.

Per the study methods: Amplification of reference gene primers was used by the study to estimate nucleated cell counts. Repertoires were generated with immunoSEQ multiplex PCR, while TCRdb's copy carries only in-frame clones and drops some. Clonal size and the V and J genes are those of that table, whereas D and trimming came from the DNA. Seen here are 270,000 or so clones, 81% observed once, and the top ten hold over 2.5%. The V segment lost 7 bases and the J segment 6 bases; nucleotides outside the gene matches: 6. This CDR3 contains 13 residues. Germline CDR1 is SQVTM and CDR2 is ANQGSEA. The specimen sequenced was peripheral blood. This clonotype originated in a woman aged 60-70 years with active or convalescent COVID-19. This chain uses TRBV29-1 with TRBJ2-1; TRBD2 matches 10 bases. In DNA, the CDR3 is TGCAGCGGAATCCGGACTAGCGGCAATGAGCAGTTCTTC. Residues: CSGIRTSGNEQFF.